This T cell receptor beta chain was profiled in a study of cytomegalovirus exposure and HLA in healthy donors (TCRdb year 2017). Describing the broader study: An earlier analysis of 587 of the donors reported more than 250 Gb of sequence data and 117 million unique TCR beta sequences from 150 million to 200 million T cells. About 280 gigabases of sequencing data and tens of millions of unique TCR sequences were included in an early release covering about 600 HLA-typed donors. Of the roughly 410 genotyped donors, approximately 80% were placed in the genetic ancestry cluster associated with self-reported Caucasian donors. The study aimed to test whether cataloging public T cell receptors could reveal signatures of past pathogen exposure. The T cell repertoires of roughly 660 subjects were profiled by immunosequencing and related to cytomegalovirus serostatus. A separate validation cohort of 100 to 150 different subjects was used in addition to the approximately 700-subject first cohort. To predict cytomegalovirus infection status, the study combined high-throughput TCR immunosequencing, statistical association of individual TCRs with disease status, and machine learning. In a later analysis, previously published TCR beta repertoires from several hundred donors were re-analyzed and high-resolution HLA genotyping was added so that TCR occurrence patterns could be studied. Rather than drawing on any new phenotypic data, the later analysis identified candidate immune exposures from TCR beta sequences and the way those sequences occurred across donors. To decide whether each TCR beta V gene segment behaved as functional or pseudogenic, an earlier analysis of 587 of the donors relied on high-throughput TCR beta sequencing. Alongside the repertoire data, information on donor age, sex, ethnicity and CMV serostatus was compiled. A later genetic analysis used genome-wide SNP genotypes for about 55% of the 666 donors, treating that subset as a discovery cohort. Every repertoire in the discovery cohort had been generated on one and the same sequencing platform. HLA typing covered class I and class II loci at four-digit resolution. The number of typed donors differed by locus: about 620-640 for A, B, C, DRB1 and DQB1; approximately 520 for DQA1; approximately 610 for DPA1; and about 450 for DPB1. Because of strong linkage in the cohort, five DR-DQ haplotypes were treated as single units for association and clustering. On average, around 240,000 unique TCR beta nucleotide sequences were sequenced per donor among roughly 430 genotyped donors of the cohort, with about 17% of those sequences being non-productive.

Points the paper makes about the study in general: The presence/absence analyses assumed that sequencing depth was roughly uniform across donors, and that assumption may not be true. Specific HLA alleles were associated with 15,000 to 20,000 TCR beta sequences at a false discovery rate of 0.05 in a later analysis. In a later analysis, most CMV-associated TCR beta chains were found to appear HLA-restricted, with HLA associations seemingly driven largely by CMV exposure. According to a later genetic analysis, donors in an Asian-associated ancestry cluster had fewer N-insertions in productive TCRs than the approximately 650-donor mean. Because the 87-base-pair reads could not distinguish some IMGT-functional V segments, including TRBV6-2 and TRBV6-3, those segments were excluded. Compared with equally common non-associated chains, HLA-associated TCR beta chains in a later analysis were more clonally expanded and had lower generation probabilities. The earlier analysis of 587 of the donors excluded about 16 rarely observed V segments, including chromosome 9 orphons, because counts were too low. A further reported finding was that TCR beta sequences accurately predicted the HLA-A and HLA-B alleles for most subjects in the first cohort. Most TCR sequences were seen in very few donors, while some public TCRs were found in many individuals. Linkage disequilibrium might explain the correlated functional status among segregating V segments, but an unknown experimental factor could not be excluded. In a later analysis, the rate of TCR association differed among HLA loci, with DRB1 alleles having the most associated TCRs and HLA-C alleles having the fewest. Because HLA typing was unavailable for some donors at each locus, only the typed subset was used in association tests. An association between a missense DCLRE1C variant and V-gene and J-gene trimming of TCR beta chains was found in a later genetic analysis and replicated in an independent cohort. For the cohort, immune exposure information was limited to CMV serostatus. Several of the top co-occurrence clusters appeared to be linked to parvovirus B19, influenza, CMV and Epstein-Barr virus, according to a later analysis. A cluster of highly shared sequence variants was judged likely to be a technical artifact of the sequencing pipeline. The classifier was reported to diagnose cytomegalovirus status with high specificity and sensitivity in both the original and validation cohorts. According to the authors, the approach could potentially be generalized to other disease states and immunological phenotypes. When HLA alleles, especially DR and DQ, strongly co-occurred, TCR associations were difficult to assign to individual alleles. In vitro tests confirmed that a few of the cytomegalovirus-associated TCR beta chains recognize cytomegalovirus antigens. Only TCR beta chains were sequenced in this cohort, and the absence of alpha or paired-chain data limited detectable features. The study listed 150 to 200 TCR beta chains as associated with cytomegalovirus. An earlier analysis of approximately 540 of the donors showed that most TCR beta V segments appeared in productive rearrangements either about 87% or about 30% of the time, which broadly matched IMGT annotations.

From the cysteine through the phenylalanine, the CDR3 covers 14 amino acids. Kept here is only the CDR3 DNA, which spans 42 bases and is read in frame from base 1. V is trimmed back by 4 bases and J by 12 bases, and the junction contains 14 bases that no gene match accounts for. Via the germline V gene (reference sequence), CDR1 is MNHNY and CDR2 SVGAGI. Library generation was performed with the immunoSEQ multiplex PCR assay. The multiplex PCR relied on a mix of 60 forward primers for TCR Vbeta segments and 13 reverse primers for TCR Jbeta segments. The CDR3 region of rearranged TCR beta genes was amplified from genomic DNA by a multiplex PCR assay. On the Illumina HiSeq System, the amplified TCR beta libraries were sequenced as 87-base-pair reads. Per the source publication's procedure: In a later analysis, tens of millions of unique TCR beta chains were counted across the approximately 640 repertoires, and around 10 million of these chains were shared by at least two donors. A nearest-neighbor algorithm error-corrected the raw reads and collapsed the reads into unique sequences, merging closely related sequences to remove PCR and sequencing errors. CDR3 sequences were aligned to IMGT reference sequences to assign V, D and J gene segments. For a sequence to be retained, a match of at least six nucleotides was required to both a V gene segment and a J gene segment. A rearrangement was called productive if the CDR3 had no stop codons and remained in frame with V and J, and every other rearrangement was called non-productive. CDR3 was defined by IMGT convention, running from the second conserved V-encoded cysteine to the conserved J-encoded phenylalanine. The earlier analysis of about 610 of the donors excluded sequences that lacked an unambiguous match to a single V gene segment. An earlier analysis of some 610 of the donors called V segments functional above 56.7% productive rearrangements and segregating when the between-donor standard deviation exceeded 5%. A statistical classification framework was built for diagnosing cytomegalovirus status from the catalog of TCR beta chain sequences. V and J gene assignment, in a later analysis, came from comparing TCR nucleotide sequences with IMGT/GENE-DB human TR gene sequences. In a later analysis, CDR3 sequences and most-parsimonious VDJ recombination scenarios were assigned using the TCRdist pipeline. A later analysis defined each TCR beta chain by its CDR3 amino acid sequence plus V-gene family, and excluded reads lacking a unique V-gene family. In a later analysis, approximately 640 highly shared, low-generation-probability nucleotide sequences were removed to address suspected cross-contamination and a sequencing artifact. In a later analysis, a clonal expansion index for each public chain was calculated from normalized within-repertoire ranks of inferred template counts. In a later analysis, generation probabilities were computed with a VDJ recombination model fitted to out-of-frame rearrangements, and the resulting probabilities were checked against IGoR. A later analysis scored TCR-TCR, TCR-HLA and TCR-CMV co-occurrence with hypergeometric tests, applying a repertoire-size bias correction to TCR pairs. In a later analysis, false discovery rates were estimated by permuting HLA or CMV assignments 20 times. A later analysis grouped co-occurring TCRs with DBSCAN, adding TCRdist sequence similarity when clustering within HLA-allele-positive subsets. For co-occurrence clustering, repertoires with fewer than 30,000 or more than 120,000 public chains were excluded, along with 5 or 6 repertoires with anomalous nucleotide sharing. What TCRdb holds here is the immuneACCESS table cut down to in-frame rearrangements. Part of the clones is not present; checked against another copy, under half of the missing clones reflect an unresolved V gene, and the others are unexplained. D and trimming come from the DNA, and the V and J calls and clone size come from that table. Within this sample are 180,000 or so clones, with about three quarters of them counted one time only. Together, the top ten hold around 1.5% of the sample.

Notes on this clone: The antigen this receptor binds is unknown. The input lacks base qualities; no much larger clone sits a single base away.

The cohort consisted of some 670 healthy bone marrow donors. All cohort members were sampled while nominally healthy, although unrecorded immune exposures were likely present. The donor was CMV seronegative and belonged to the group of over 350 seronegative cohort members. A peripheral blood sample was provided by each donor, and peripheral blood mononuclear cells were used for TCR beta sequencing. Genomic DNA extraction from the blood cell samples was performed with the Qiagen DNeasy Blood Extraction Kit. The rearranged segments are TRBV6-6 and TRBJ1-2, with TRBD1 identical over 7 junction bases. Sequences were obtained from PBMCs. The source is a man between 18 and 29 years old in good health and CMV-seronegative. Here the CDR3 is given as CASSSLGVQGVNTF. DNA sequence: TGTGCCAGCAGTTCACTGGGGGTCCAGGGGGTGAACACCTTC.